The 32 T cell receptor beta chains below were found in one sample sequenced in a study of control samples from healthy donors and cancer patients. Only in-frame clones appear in the TCRdb table, and some are missing; sequencing was by immunoSEQ multiplex PCR. The repertoire holds some 150,000 clones, with 94% as singletons. The sequenced sample consisted of blood. The receptors shown here come from a man aged 40-49 years in good health.

This rearrangement joins TRBV5-1 to TRBJ2-2; D call uncertain. Germline V gene sequence: CDR1 SGHRS, CDR2 YFSETQ. This CDR3 is 13 amino acids long. Trimming stripped 4 bases from V and 6 bases from J, with 10 bases between. The CDR3 DNA follows: TGCGCCAGCAGCCCCGATTTTGCCGGGGAGCTGTTTTTT. It encodes CASSPDFAGELFF.

The chain links TRBV3-1 (or the pseudogene TRBV3-2) to TRBJ1-6, with D uncertain. The CDR3 runs 14 residues. Germline V CDR1 and CDR2: LGHDT, YNNKEL (reference sequence). The V end was cut by 1 base, the J end by 7 bases, with 8 bases between. CDR3 amino acids: CASSQVQGNSPLHF. CDR3 DNA: TGTGCCAGCAGCCAAGTGCAAGGGAATTCACCCCTCCACTTT.

This CDR3 is CASSTRQGTQPQHF. CDR3 in DNA: TGTGCCAGTAGTACCCGACAGGGTACTCAGCCCCAGCATTTT. The chain links TRBV19 to TRBJ1-5; 7 bases match TRBD1. CDR1 LNHDA and CDR2 SQIVND come from the germline V gene (reference sequence). The CDR3 consists of 14 residues. The V segment lost 4 bases and the J segment 6 bases; nucleotides outside the gene matches: 6.

The V call is TRBV28, the J call TRBJ2-1, with D possibly being TRBD1 (7 bases). Germline lookup yields CDR1 MDHEN and CDR2 SYDVKM. V was clipped by 6 bases and J by 0 bases, with 15 bases between them. The CDR3 extends over 16 amino acids. DNA for the CDR3: TGTGCCAGCAGAAGTCGACAGGGAGGCTCCTACAATGAGCAGTTCTTC. Amino acids: CASRSRQGGSYNEQFF. Together with reference TRBV28 and TRBJ2-1, the CDR3 gives the full variable domain: DVKVTQSSRYLVKRTGEKVFLECVQDMDHENMFWYRQDPGLGLRLIYFSYDVKMKEKGDIPEGYSVSREKKERFSLILESASTNQTSMYLCASRSRQGGSYNEQFFGPGTRLTVL.

In nucleotides, the CDR3 is TGTGCCAGCAGAGCGACAGGGATTGATACGCAGTATTTT. This sequence encodes CASRATGIDTQYF. The J gene is TRBJ2-3, the V gene TRBV6-5; TRBD1 aligns across 7 bases. This CDR3 is 13 amino acids long. CDR1 MNHEY and CDR2 SVGAGI come from the germline V gene. The V and J ends lost 6 bases and 6 bases, in that order; junction bases with no gene match: 6.

The genes are TRBV7-9 and TRBJ1-5; D ambiguous. CDR3 length equals 13 residues. Trimming removed 5 bases at V and 0 bases at J, with 5 bases between. The V gene's germline CDR1 is SEHNR and CDR2 FQNEAQ (reference sequence). The CDR3 spells CASSSYSNQPQHF. As DNA, the CDR3 is TGTGCCAGCAGCAGTTATAGCAATCAGCCCCAGCATTTT.

Here the CDR3 reads CASSSPGRDDEQYF. The CDR3 bases are TGTGCCAGCAGTTCCCCCGGACGGGACGACGAGCAGTACTTC. The chain links TRBV27 to TRBJ2-7; the D call may be TRBD1 or TRBD2 (5 bases each). Between the trimmed V and J ends, which lost 4 bases and 5 bases, there was a span of 15 bases. This CDR3 has 14 residues. Per the germline V gene, CDR1 is MNHEY and CDR2 is SMNVEV (reference sequence).

This clone showed up just once. The J gene is TRBJ1-5, the V gene TRBV2; D uncertain. The CDR3 consists of 12 residues. Trimming removed 6 bases at V and 4 bases at J, with 7 bases between. Germline assignment: CDR1 SNHLY and CDR2 FYNNEI. The CDR3 loop is CASSEGNQPQHF. CDR3 bases: TGTGCCAGCAGCGAGGGAAATCAGCCCCAGCATTTT.

The chain is built from TRBV7-8 and TRBJ1-2; D unclear. V was shortened by 2 bases and J by 4 bases, with 5 bases between the two germline ends. The V gene's germline CDR1 is SGHVS and CDR2 FQNEAQ. This CDR3 comprises 12 residues. CDR3 in DNA: TGTGCCAGCAGCTTAACAGTCTATGGCTACACCTTC. Encoded protein: CASSLTVYGYTF.

The chain joins TRBV30 to TRBJ1-2; D perhaps matches TRBD1 (6 bases). Trimming shortened V by 3 bases and J by 4 bases, and 12 bases separated the two germline ends. CDR1 is GTSNPN, CDR2 SVGIG, per germline (reference sequence). The CDR3 is 13 amino acids. The CDR3 protein is CAWRGGAGYGYTF. DNA of the CDR3: TGTGCCTGGAGGGGGGGCGCCGGCTATGGCTACACCTTC.

The V call is TRBV19, the J call TRBJ2-3, with D hard to call. Germline V gene sequence: CDR1 LNHDA, CDR2 SQIVND (reference sequence). The CDR3 loop spans 14 amino acids. Trimming removed 3 bases from V and 1 base from J, with 8 bases in between. CDR3: CASSIASGTDTQYF. The CDR3 nucleotides read TGTGCCAGTAGTATCGCTTCGGGCACAGATACGCAGTATTTT.

The J gene is TRBJ2-1, the V gene TRBV3-1 (or the pseudogene TRBV3-2), with D possibly called TRBD1 or TRBD2 (6 bases each). The V gene lost 4 bases and the J gene lost 15 bases, with 22 bases spanning the gap. The V gene's germline CDR1 is LGHDT and CDR2 YNNKEL (reference sequence). The CDR3 runs to 14 residues. The CDR3 DNA reads as TGTGCCAGCAGCCCAGCACCGGGGGCTCTGGGATGGTTCTTC. Translation gives CASSPAPGALGWFF.

This chain joins TRBV28 and TRBJ1-3; 11 bases are shared with TRBD1. With V trimmed by 8 bases and J by 8 bases, 2 bases remained unmatched. CDR3 length: 12 amino acids. Germline CDR1 and CDR2: MDHEN and SYDVKM. The CDR3 DNA sequence: TGTGCCAGCGGGACAGGGGGGGACACCATATATTTT. It translates to CASGTGGDTIYF.

V is TRBV5-1 and J is TRBJ1-2, with 7 bases that match TRBD1. From germline, CDR1 is SGHRS and CDR2 YFSETQ. J gave up 4 bases and V 4 bases, and 4 bases lay outside the gene matches. The CDR3 is 13 amino acids. The CDR3 reads CASSTGTAYGYTF. CDR3 sequence (DNA): TGCGCCAGCAGCACCGGGACAGCCTATGGCTACACCTTC.

This chain connects TRBV6-5 to TRBJ1-1; a possible D gene is TRBD1 (6 bases). The CDR3 loop spans 15 amino acids. V was cut by 0 bases and J by 6 bases, with 14 bases left in between. In germline, CDR1 is MNHEY, CDR2 SVGAGI. The CDR3 loop is CASSYSRGGEAEAFF. DNA of the CDR3: TGTGCCAGCAGTTACTCGAGAGGGGGTGAGGCTGAAGCTTTCTTT.

The rearrangement uses TRBV7-8 and TRBJ1-2, with 7 bases that match TRBD1. Germline V gene lookup returns CDR1 SGHVS and CDR2 FQNEAQ. V trimming: 5 bases; J trimming: 2 bases; junction bases outside the gene matches: 8. The CDR3 totals 15 residues. The CDR3 protein is CASSATGDQNYGYTF. Here the CDR3 DNA reads TGTGCCAGCAGCGCTACAGGGGACCAAAACTATGGCTACACCTTC.

The rearrangement uses TRBV6-1 and TRBJ1-2, with 7 nucleotides matching TRBD1. The CDR3 has 14 residues. The germline V gene encodes CDR1 MNHNS and CDR2 SASEGT. The ends lost 0 bases at V and 5 bases at J; junction bases unmatched: 3. The CDR3 sequence: CASSEASGGYGYTF. The CDR3 bases are TGTGCCAGCAGTGAAGCGTCAGGGGGTTATGGCTACACCTTC.

This chain connects TRBV24-1 to TRBJ1-3; the D is unclear. V was clipped by 7 bases and J by 4 bases, with 16 bases between them. Germline V lookup: CDR1 KGHDR, CDR2 SFDVKD. The CDR3 extends over 15 amino acids. The CDR3 DNA follows: TGTGCCACCAGGGGGTGGGCCAACGCGGGAAACACCATATATTTT. Amino acids: CATRGWANAGNTIYF.

The CDR3 loop is CASSWALTGTGELFF. The CDR3 coding sequence is TGTGCCAGCAGCTGGGCCCTGACTGGCACCGGGGAGCTGTTTTTT. V and J are TRBV5-4 and TRBJ2-2; no clear D gene. CDR3 size: 15 residues. The germline V gene has CDR1 SGHNT and CDR2 YYREEE (reference sequence). V was trimmed by 3 bases and J by 4 bases, leaving 13 bases between them.

There are a few counts of this clone. CDR3 region: CASSFSGGANIQYF. Here the CDR3 DNA reads TGTGCCAGCAGTTTTAGCGGGGGGGCAAACATTCAGTACTTC. This chain links TRBV7-2 with TRBJ2-4; 11 bases fit TRBD2. There are 14 residues in the CDR3. Trimming cost V 6 bases and J 6 bases; bases outside gene matches: 4. Germline V gene sequence: CDR1 SGHTA, CDR2 FQGNSA.

The genes are TRBV24-1 and TRBJ2-4, with a weak D call TRBD1 (8 bases). The V gene's germline CDR1 is KGHDR and CDR2 SFDVKD. Trimming shortened V by 5 bases and J by 8 bases, and 15 bases separated the two germline ends. This CDR3 spans 14 amino acids. The CDR3 DNA reads TGTGCCACCAGTGGCTCTACAGGGGGGGACATTCAGTACTTC. It translates to CATSGSTGGDIQYF.

The chain employs TRBV5-4 and TRBJ2-7; D remains ambiguous. The CDR3 sequence is 12 residues long. Trimming took off 2 bases at V and 3 bases at J, with 6 bases between the two ends. Germline CDR1 and CDR2: SGHNT and YYREEE (reference sequence). The CDR3 DNA is TGTGCCAGCAGCTTTGACGGCTACGAGCAGTACTTC. Its protein is CASSFDGYEQYF.

This chain uses TRBV18 with TRBJ1-2; the D gene is possibly TRBD1 (5 bases). V was trimmed by 3 bases and J by 8 bases, leaving 13 bases between them. CDR1 is KGHSH and CDR2 is LQKENI in the germline V gene. CDR3 length: 13 residues. The CDR3, as DNA: TGTGCCAGCTCACCCGGGACCGTAGCGGGCTACACCTTC. As protein: CASSPGTVAGYTF.

Here the CDR3 DNA reads TGCAGCGCCTCTCTAGGGGGTGGCTACACCTTC. Its translation is CSASLGGGYTF. The rearrangement links TRBV29-1 to TRBJ1-2; the D gene is possibly TRBD1 (6 bases). Germline CDR1 and CDR2: SQVTM and ANQGSEA. The CDR3 is 11 residues long. With 7 bases removed from V and 7 bases from J, the gap between germline ends came to 13 bases.

The J gene is TRBJ1-6, the V gene TRBV27, with TRBD1 matching over 8 bases. Germline loops: CDR1 MNHEY, CDR2 SMNVEV (reference sequence). The ends lost 0 bases at V and 7 bases at J; junction bases unmatched: 2. The CDR3 is 15 amino acids. CDR3 sequence: CASSLSRTGNSPLHF. The CDR3 DNA is TGTGCCAGCAGTTTATCTAGGACAGGGAATTCACCCCTCCACTTT.

The chain recombines TRBV3-1 (or the pseudogene TRBV3-2) with TRBJ2-6; D might be TRBD2 (6 bases). Trimming shortened V by 6 bases and J by 1 base, and 16 bases separated the two germline ends. The CDR3 has 17 amino acids. The V gene's germline CDR1 is LGHDT and CDR2 YNNKEL (reference sequence). The CDR3 DNA reads as TGTGCCAGCAGTCGGGGGATCGTCCCATCTGGGGCCAACGTCCTGACTTTC. Residues: CASSRGIVPSGANVLTF.

The chain uses TRBV7-6 and TRBJ2-3, with 11 bases that match TRBD1. The V and J ends lost 4 bases and 3 bases, in that order; junction bases with no gene match: 6. Germline CDR1 and CDR2: SGHVS and FNYEAQ. The CDR3 has 16 residues. CDR3 DNA: TGTGCCAGCAGCTCCCGGACAGGGGGCGCGACAGATACGCAGTATTTT. Translated, it gives CASSSRTGGATDTQYF.

The chain uses TRBV4-3 and TRBJ1-1, with 10 positions matching TRBD1. This CDR3 has 13 residues. Per the germline V gene, CDR1 is LGHNA and CDR2 is YSLEER. V was clipped by 4 bases and J by 7 bases; unmatched bases: 3. For the CDR3, the DNA is TGCGCCAGCAGCCTTTGGACAGGGGGTGAAGCTTTCTTT. This translates into CASSLWTGGEAFF.

The chain has TRBV4-2 and TRBJ2-4, with TRBD2 matching 13 bases. Per germline, CDR1 LGHNA and CDR2 YNFKEQ. This CDR3 region has 21 residues. V dropped 2 bases and J dropped 0; count of bases not matched to a gene: 13. CDR3 amino acids: CASSQKPGLAGDLLAKNIQYF. DNA for the CDR3: TGTGCCAGCAGCCAAAAACCCGGACTAGCGGGGGACCTACTAGCCAAAAACATTCAGTACTTC.

The chain carries TRBV7-2 and TRBJ1-2; D is ambiguous. Germline CDR1 is SGHTA and CDR2 is FQGNSA. V was trimmed by 1 base and J by 2 bases, leaving 8 bases between them. The CDR3 covers 14 residues. The CDR3 loop reads CASSLGWRNYGYTF. CDR3 nucleotide sequence: TGTGCCAGCAGCTTAGGCTGGAGAAACTATGGCTACACCTTC. Full variable domain (outside the CDR3, taken from reference TRBV7-2 and TRBJ1-2): GAGVSQSPSNKVTEKGKDVELRCDPISGHTALYWYRQSLGQGLEFLIYFQGNSAPDKSGLPSDRFSAERTGGSVSTLTIQRTQQEDSAVYLCASSLGWRNYGYTFGSGTRLTVV.

This clone occurred once. The genes are TRBV6-5 and TRBJ2-2; 9 bases match TRBD1. J gave up 3 bases and V 6 bases, and 5 bases lay outside the gene matches. The CDR3 spans 15 residues. CDR1 and CDR2 (germline): MNHEY, SVGAGI. The CDR3 protein is CASRTGGYYTGELFF. CDR3 nucleotide sequence: TGTGCCAGCAGGACAGGGGGTTATTACACCGGGGAGCTGTTTTTT.

The chain combines TRBV9 with TRBJ2-3; 12 nucleotides match TRBD1. The CDR3 has 15 amino acids. Trimming cost V 3 bases and J 6 bases; bases outside gene matches: 5. Germline CDR1 and CDR2: SGDLS and YYNGEE. DNA of the CDR3: TGTGCCAGCAGCGCCGGGACAGGGGGCGTGGATACGCAGTATTTT. This gives the protein CASSAGTGGVDTQYF.